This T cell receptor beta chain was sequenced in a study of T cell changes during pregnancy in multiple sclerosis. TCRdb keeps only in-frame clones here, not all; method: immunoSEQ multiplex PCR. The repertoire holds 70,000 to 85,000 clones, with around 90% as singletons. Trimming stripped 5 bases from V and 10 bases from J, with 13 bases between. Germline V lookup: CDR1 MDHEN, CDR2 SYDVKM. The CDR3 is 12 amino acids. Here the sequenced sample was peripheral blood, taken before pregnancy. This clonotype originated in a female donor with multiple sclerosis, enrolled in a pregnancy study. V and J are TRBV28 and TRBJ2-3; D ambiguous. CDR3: CASSLELGAQYF. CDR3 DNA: TGTGCCAGCAGTCTAGAGCTGGGTGCGCAGTATTTT.